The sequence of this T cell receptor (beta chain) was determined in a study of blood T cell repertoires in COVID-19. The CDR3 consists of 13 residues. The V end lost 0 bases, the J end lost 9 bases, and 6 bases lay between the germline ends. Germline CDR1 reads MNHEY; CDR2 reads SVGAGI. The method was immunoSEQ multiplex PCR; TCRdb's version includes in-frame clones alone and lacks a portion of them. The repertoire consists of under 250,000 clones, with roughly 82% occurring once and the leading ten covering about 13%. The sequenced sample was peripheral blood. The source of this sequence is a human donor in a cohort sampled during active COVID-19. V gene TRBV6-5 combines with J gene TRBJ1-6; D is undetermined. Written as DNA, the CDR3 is TGTGCCAGCAGTTACTCGCGAACTTCACCCCTCCACTTT. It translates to CASSYSRTSPLHF.